This T cell receptor (beta chain) is from a study of identical twins. This CDR3 spans 14 amino acids. V dropped 1 base and J dropped 1; count of bases not matched to a gene: 2. The germline CDR1 and CDR2 sequences are DFQATT and SNEGSKA (reference sequence). MiXCR, run by TCRdb on the 5' RACE reads, gives a single entry per CDR3 protein. Of 500,000 or so distinct CDR3 sequences in the sample, 22% were seen once. To note about this clonotype: Its antigen is currently unknown.

Study-level results: Reduced insertions were recorded for abundant cord blood beta clonotypes, with no such pattern in memory repertoires. Beta out-of-frame sequences displayed a weaker excess of sharing between twins. The models gave estimates that fell short of the out-of-frame TCR alpha sharing seen in monozygotic twins.

Separately, the same data were catalogued under a study of T cells expressing NK-cell markers. That paper states: Seven sequenced donors out of eight were HCMV-seropositive, one seronegative.

Sequencing was performed on CD4+ T cells sorted from blood. The clonotype comes from a woman aged 18-30 years in good health. The chain couples TRBV20-1 to TRBJ1-1, with 8 bases lining up with TRBD1. The CDR3 protein is CSARARGPNTEAFF. DNA of the CDR3: TGCAGTGCTAGAGCCAGGGGGCCGAACACTGAAGCTTTCTTT.